The 18 T cell receptor beta chains given below trace back to one sample, sequenced in a study of blood T cell repertoires in COVID-19. Assay: immunoSEQ multiplex PCR; the TCRdb copy retains only in-frame clones and omits some. The table records around 190,000 clones, 80% to 90% of them present only once. Sequencing used PBMCs or T cells enriched from blood (not recorded which). These receptors came from a man aged 40-49 years who had recovered from COVID-19.

CDR3 amino acids: CARSLDGAGAEYEQYF. CDR3 coding DNA: TGTGCCAGAAGCTTGGATGGGGCGGGAGCAGAGTACGAGCAGTACTTC. The chain employs TRBV5-3 and TRBJ2-7, with 7 bases lining up with TRBD2. TRBV5-3 is an ORF, with its function uncertain. J gave up 4 bases and V 0 bases, and 10 bases lay outside the gene matches. CDR3 length equals 16 residues.

The chain couples TRBV10-3 to TRBJ1-6; tentatively, D is TRBD1 (6 bases). The V end was cut by 11 bases, the J end by 7 bases, with 12 bases between. CDR1 is ENHRY, CDR2 SYGVKD, per germline. This CDR3 is 12 amino acids long. CDR3 amino acids: CAVAGTNSPLHF. The CDR3 region has the DNA TGTGCCGTAGCCGGGACAAATTCACCCCTCCACTTT.

This clone was picked up many times. The chain links TRBV2 to TRBJ2-1, with TRBD2 identical over 8 bases. V was pared by 5 bases and J by 5 bases, with 2 bases of the junction left unmatched. Germline V lookup: CDR1 SNHLY, CDR2 FYNNEI. This CDR3 spans 13 amino acids. The CDR3 region is CASSPLADNEQFF. The CDR3 DNA reads TGTGCCAGCAGTCCACTAGCGGACAATGAGCAGTTCTTC.

The gene calls are TRBV19 and TRBJ2-7; D gene ambiguous. From germline, CDR1 is LNHDA and CDR2 SQIVND (reference sequence). The CDR3 length is 12 residues. Trimming shortened V by 5 bases and J by 3 bases, and 8 bases separated the two germline ends. DNA for the CDR3: TGTGCCAGTAGTGAGTACGGCTACGAGCAGTACTTC. As protein: CASSEYGYEQYF. The entire variable domain, with the rest obtained from reference TRBV19 and TRBJ2-7, is as follows: DGGITQSPKYLFRKEGQNVTLSCEQNLNHDAMYWYRQDPGQGLRLIYYSQIVNDFQKGDIAEGYSVSREKKESFPLTVTSAQKNPTAFYLCASSEYGYEQYFGPGTRLTVT.

In its sample, this clone was seen once. The chain links TRBV5-4 to TRBJ1-2; 10 bases are shared with TRBD1. The CDR3 is made up of 14 amino acids. Trimming took 4 bases from V and 8 from J; bases not matched to a gene: 8. Germline CDR1 reads SGHNT; CDR2 reads YYREEE (reference sequence). The CDR3 DNA sequence: TGTGCCAGCAGCCCAGGGGACAGGGGTGGAGGCTACACCTTC. This translates into CASSPGDRGGGYTF. Together with reference TRBV5-4 and TRBJ1-2, the CDR3 gives the full variable domain: ETGVTQSPTHLIKTRGQQVTLRCSSQSGHNTVSWYQQALGQGPQFIFQYYREEENGRGNFPPRFSGLQFPNYSSELNVNALELDDSALYLCASSPGDRGGGYTFGSGTRLTVV.

This CDR3 reads CASSLQGGLGYTF. In DNA form, the CDR3 reads TGTGCCAGCAGCTTACAGGGGGGTCTAGGCTACACCTTC. This sequence joins TRBV7-6 and TRBJ1-2; 7 bases are shared with TRBD1. The trim removed 2 bases at V and 8 bases at J, leaving 5 bases unmatched. The CDR3 runs 13 residues. The germline CDR1 and CDR2 sequences are SGHVS and FNYEAQ.

This clone was seen only a few times. The chain recombines TRBV5-1 with TRBJ1-2, with 10 positions matching TRBD1. The V gene end was trimmed by 0 bases and the J gene end by 6 bases; junction bases not matched to a gene: 2. The CDR3 runs to 14 residues. Germline V lookup: CDR1 SGHRS, CDR2 YFSETQ. The CDR3 nucleotides read TGCGCCAGCAGCTTGGGACAGGGGGCAAATGGCTACACCTTC. The encoded protein is CASSLGQGANGYTF.

The DNA for the CDR3 is TGTGCCAGTGGGGGGAGGACCCTCGGGAATTCACCCCTCCACTTT. The encoded protein is CASGGRTLGNSPLHF. The chain combines TRBV21-1 with TRBJ1-6. TRBV21-1 is a pseudogene segment. The length of the CDR3 is 15 residues.

The CDR3 sequence is CASSFKTAFYNEQFF. CDR3 coding DNA: TGTGCCAGCAGCTTCAAGACAGCCTTCTACAATGAGCAGTTCTTC. J is TRBJ2-1 and V is TRBV7-3; perhaps TRBD1 as D (5 bases). CDR1 is SGHTA and CDR2 is FQGTGA in the germline V gene. The V end was cut by 3 bases, the J end by 3 bases, with 12 bases between. The CDR3 covers 15 residues.

For the CDR3, the DNA is TGTGCCAGCAGCTTAGGAATGAGCCGGGACAGGGGGCAAGAGACCCAGTACTTC. It encodes CASSLGMSRDRGQETQYF. The chain has TRBV7-6 and TRBJ2-5; TRBD1 matches at 11 bases. CDR3 length: 18 amino acids. The germline CDR1 and CDR2 sequences are SGHVS and FNYEAQ. V was pared by 1 base and J by 2 bases, with 9 bases of the junction left unmatched. The whole variable domain, filled in from reference TRBV7-6 and TRBJ2-5, reads GAGVSQSPRYKVTKRGQDVALRCDPISGHVSLYWYRQALGQGPEFLTYFNYEAQQDKSGLPNDRFSAERPEGSISTLTIQRTEQRDSAMYRCASSLGMSRDRGQETQYFGPGTRLLVL.

The chain links TRBV12-3 or TRBV12-4 to TRBJ1-6; a possible D gene is TRBD1 (6 bases). The CDR3 spans 13 residues. Trimming stripped 6 bases from V and 7 bases from J, with 10 bases between. In nucleotides, the CDR3 is TGTGCCAGCAGCCGAGGGGGAAATTCACCCCTCCACTTT. Encoded protein: CASSRGGNSPLHF.

The chain carries TRBV19 and TRBJ2-4, with D perhaps matching TRBD1 (6 bases). The CDR3 covers 16 residues. Germline V gene data show CDR1 as LNHDA and CDR2 as SQIVND (reference sequence). Trimming cost V 2 bases and J 7 bases, with 18 bases left between them. The CDR3 sequence is CASSIIPTGSENIQYF. The DNA for the CDR3 is TGTGCCAGTAGTATAATTCCCACAGGGTCGGAGAACATTCAGTACTTC.

V is TRBV5-1 and J is TRBJ2-3; 8 nucleotides agree with TRBD1. The CDR3 contains 14 residues. Unmatched junction bases numbered 6, after V lost 4 bases and J lost 5 bases. Per the germline V gene, CDR1 is SGHRS and CDR2 is YFSETQ. The CDR3: CASSQRTGRDTQYF. CDR3 bases: TGCGCCAGCAGCCAGAGGACAGGGCGAGATACGCAGTATTTT.

The genes are TRBV12-3 or TRBV12-4 and TRBJ2-1; TRBD1 matches 8 bases. V lost 5 bases and J lost 12; bases outside the gene matches: 9. This CDR3 contains 13 residues. The CDR3 spells CASSARDRLGQFF. The DNA for the CDR3 is TGTGCCAGCAGTGCCCGGGACAGGCTGGGGCAGTTCTTC.

This rearrangement joins TRBV9 to TRBJ1-1; 8 bases fit TRBD1. Germline V gene lookup returns CDR1 SGDLS and CDR2 YYNGEE. The CDR3 has 16 amino acids. Unmatched junction bases numbered 11, after V lost 3 bases and J lost 4 bases. The CDR3 reads CASSALSDRVSTEAFF. CDR3 nucleotides: TGTGCCAGCAGCGCCCTGTCGGACAGGGTGAGCACTGAAGCTTTCTTT. The entire variable domain, with the rest obtained from reference TRBV9 and TRBJ1-1, is as follows: DSGVTQTPKHLITATGQRVTLRCSPRSGDLSVYWYQQSLDQGLQFLIQYYNGEERAKGNILERFSAQQFPDLHSELNLSSLELGDSALYFCASSALSDRVSTEAFFGQGTRLTVV.

V usage is TRBV6-5 and J usage is TRBJ1-1; D gene unclear. V lost 10 bases and J 1 base, leaving 13 bases between the germline ends. The CDR3 runs to 13 residues. Germline-derived CDR1 and CDR2 are MNHEY and SVGAGI. The CDR3 loop reads CATKPGRNTEAFF. The CDR3 DNA reads as TGTGCCACTAAACCGGGGAGGAACACTGAAGCTTTCTTT.

The genes are TRBV9 and TRBJ2-2; 7 bases are shared with TRBD2. V lost 5 bases to trimming and J lost 7 bases; unmatched junction nucleotides: 11. The CDR3 contains 15 residues. Germline assignment: CDR1 SGDLS and CDR2 YYNGEE. The CDR3 DNA reads as TGTGCCAGCAGTCAAGGGGCGGGAGCGGTCGGGGAGCTGTTTTTT. This translates into CASSQGAGAVGELFF.

The chain couples TRBV19 to TRBJ1-2, with D perhaps matching TRBD1 (5 bases). Trimming shortened V by 4 bases and J by 7 bases, and 16 bases separated the two germline ends. Germline assignment: CDR1 LNHDA and CDR2 SQIVND (reference sequence). This CDR3 has 14 amino acids. CDR3 in amino acids: CASSTRQTRSGYTF. Written as DNA, the CDR3 is TGTGCCAGTAGTACCCGACAGACCAGGAGTGGCTACACCTTC.